This TCR beta chain was found in a study of OX40 agonist ivuxolimab in advanced cancers. Data came from immunoSEQ multiplex PCR; TCRdb stores just in-frame clones and leaves some out. The repertoire holds 61,000 or so clones, with 70% to 90% as singletons. V was clipped by 6 bases and J by 6 bases; unmatched bases: 7. Germline V lookup: CDR1 MDHEN, CDR2 SYDVKM. The CDR3 loop spans 13 amino acids. Sequenced here: CD4+ or CD8+ T cells sorted from blood, sampled in a trial of the OX40 agonist ivuxolimab. This chain joins TRBV28 and TRBJ1-1; the match to TRBD1 covers 7 bases. The receptor was isolated from an adult with an advanced solid tumor such as melanoma, head and neck, liver or kidney cancer. The CDR3 DNA reads as TGTGCCAGCAGAAGCAGGGGGAGGGCTGAAGCTTTCTTT. This translates into CASRSRGRAEAFF.